This T cell receptor (beta chain) was obtained from a study of T cell repertoires in cytomegalovirus infection. This clonotype was detected a few times. The antigen is not known. Study results and caveats: The study found HLA-C-restricted CMV-specific TCR beta clonotypes dominating the ex vivo response. Cumulative frequency of public TCR beta families picked out carriers of CMV plus the relevant HLA.

After removal of 5 bases from V and 5 bases from J, the junction contained 6 bases not matched to a gene. The CDR3 runs 15 residues. Germline values: CDR1 SGHAT, CDR2 FQNNGV. TCRdb re-derived calls from the reads in MiXCR, one entry per CDR3 protein. This table holds some 350,000 distinct CDR3 sequences, 15% to 20% found once. The TCR comes from a human donor in good health (CMV status not recorded). Some clones in this sample may be carry-over from other donors' samples. The chain recombines TRBV11-2 with TRBJ1-6; 7 bases are shared with TRBD1. The sequenced material came from PBMCs. The CDR3 sequence: CASSAGTVNNSPLHF. For the CDR3, the DNA is TGTGCCAGCAGCGCTGGGACAGTAAATAATTCACCCCTCCACTTT.